The next 18 T cell receptor beta chains were all read from a single sample in a study of blood T cell repertoires in COVID-19. Data came from immunoSEQ multiplex PCR; TCRdb stores just in-frame clones and leaves some out. Among nearly 90,000 clones listed, 90% were seen once. The material sequenced was peripheral blood. The receptors come from a man between 18 and 35 years old with COVID-19, enrolled during active disease.

The chain is built from TRBV19 and TRBJ2-1, with unresolved D. The ends were cut back, 3 bases at V and 10 bases at J, with 10 bases in the middle. Germline CDR1 LNHDA, CDR2 SQIVND (reference sequence). The CDR3 totals 12 residues. CDR3 loop: CASSIPSAEQFF. The CDR3 nucleotides are TGTGCCAGTAGTATTCCCAGCGCAGAGCAGTTCTTC.

J is TRBJ2-3 and V is TRBV19, with D maybe TRBD2 (6 bases). Germline V gene lookup returns CDR1 LNHDA and CDR2 SQIVND (reference sequence). V was clipped by 0 bases and J by 6 bases, with 10 bases between them. This CDR3 comprises 14 residues. The CDR3 sequence: CASSIEVAEDTQYF. The CDR3 nucleotides are TGTGCCAGTAGTATAGAGGTAGCGGAGGATACGCAGTATTTT.

The chain is built from TRBV6-5 and TRBJ2-7; tentatively, D is TRBD1 (5 bases). V was shortened by 7 bases and J by 0 bases, with 13 bases between the two germline ends. Germline CDR1 MNHEY, CDR2 SVGAGI. This CDR3 has 14 residues. CDR3 coding DNA: TGTGCCAGCACTGGACAAGGACGCTCCTACGAGCAGTACTTC. As protein: CASTGQGRSYEQYF.

The CDR3 protein is CASSVGTEETQYF. DNA of the CDR3: TGTGCCAGCAGTGTCGGGACAGAAGAGACCCAGTACTTC. The chain is built from TRBV27 and TRBJ2-5, with 7 bases aligning to TRBD1. Germline trimming cut 5 bases from V and 3 bases from J; bases unmatched to any gene: 3. This CDR3 has 13 amino acids. Germline CDR1 reads MNHEY; CDR2 reads SMNVEV (reference sequence).

This sequence joins TRBV15 and TRBJ2-1; the match to TRBD2 covers 7 bases. Germline CDR1 reads LNHNV; CDR2 reads YYDKDF (reference sequence). V was pared by 3 bases and J by 0 bases, with 5 bases of the junction left unmatched. The CDR3 loop spans 16 amino acids. The CDR3 coding sequence is TGTGCCACCAGCAGGTTAGGCGGGAGCTCCTACAATGAGCAGTTCTTC. It is translated as CATSRLGGSSYNEQFF. The whole variable domain, remainder taken from reference TRBV15 and TRBJ2-1, is DAMVIQNPRYQVTQFGKPVTLSCSQTLNHNVMYWYQQKSSQAPKLLFHYYDKDFNNEADTPDNFQSRRPNTSFCFLDIRSPGLGDTAMYLCATSRLGGSSYNEQFFGPGTRLTVL.

This rearrangement joins TRBV2 to TRBJ2-7, with 9 nucleotides matching TRBD1. V dropped 7 bases and J dropped 1; count of bases not matched to a gene: 8. Per germline, CDR1 SNHLY and CDR2 FYNNEI. This CDR3 comprises 15 residues. CDR3 nucleotides: TGTGCCAGCACCCTCACAGGGGGCCAGTCCTACGAGCAGTACTTC. Its protein product is CASTLTGGQSYEQYF.

This sequence joins TRBV2 and TRBJ1-1, with 7 nucleotides matching TRBD1. Germline trimming cut 10 bases from V and 4 bases from J; bases unmatched to any gene: 12. CDR1 SNHLY and CDR2 FYNNEI come from the germline V gene. The CDR3 contains 14 residues. The CDR3 DNA is TGTGCCACCGAGACCCGACAGGGAACCACTGAAGCTTTCTTT. Amino acids: CATETRQGTTEAFF. The complete variable domain, with remaining parts taken from reference TRBV2 and TRBJ1-1, reads EPEVTQTPSHQVTQMGQEVILRCVPISNHLYFYWYRQILGQKVEFLVSFYNNEISEKSEIFDDQFSVERPDGSNFTLKIRSTKLEDSAMYFCATETRQGTTEAFFGQGTRLTVV.

V usage is TRBV28 and J usage is TRBJ1-1, with 9 bases lining up with TRBD1. The CDR3 has 13 residues. The germline gives CDR1 MDHEN, CDR2 SYDVKM. V shed 5 bases, J shed 7 bases, and the junction held 5 bases outside the gene matches. The CDR3 coding sequence is TGTGCCAGCAGTCCCTGGGGACAGGGTGAAGCTTTCTTT. Translating gives CASSPWGQGEAFF.

This clone turned up a few times. The J gene is TRBJ2-7, the V gene TRBV7-9; D might be TRBD2 (6 bases). The germline V and J ends were trimmed by 0 bases and 0 bases, with 9 bases remaining between them. The germline V gene encodes CDR1 SEHNR and CDR2 FQNEAQ (reference sequence). This CDR3 contains 15 residues. The CDR3 sequence is CASSLAAGLSYEQYF. CDR3 DNA: TGTGCCAGCAGCTTAGCTGCGGGACTCTCCTACGAGCAGTACTTC. Complete variable domain (other parts from reference TRBV7-9 and TRBJ2-7): DTGVSQNPRHKITKRGQNVTFRCDPISEHNRLYWYRQTLGQGPEFLTYFQNEAQLEKSRLLSDRFSAERPKGSFSTLEIQRTEQGDSAMYLCASSLAAGLSYEQYFGPGTRLTVT.

The chain is built from TRBV5-4 and TRBJ2-7; TRBD2 matches at 12 bases. The germline gives CDR1 SGHNT, CDR2 YYREEE (reference sequence). The V and J ends lost 4 bases and 3 bases, in that order; junction bases with no gene match: 5. The CDR3 spans 15 residues. The CDR3: CASSKTSGSFYEQYF. The CDR3 coding sequence is TGTGCCAGCAGCAAGACTAGCGGGAGCTTCTACGAGCAGTACTTC.

This chain joins TRBV7-9 and TRBJ1-3, with unresolved D. CDR1 is SEHNR, CDR2 FQNEAQ, per germline (reference sequence). CDR3 length: 16 residues. The germline V and J ends were trimmed by 1 base and 0 bases, with 10 bases remaining between them. The CDR3 spells CASSLGLQASGNTIYF. The CDR3, as DNA: TGTGCCAGCAGCTTAGGCCTCCAGGCCTCTGGAAACACCATATATTTT. Drawing the rest from reference TRBV7-9 and TRBJ1-3, the complete variable domain is DTGVSQNPRHKITKRGQNVTFRCDPISEHNRLYWYRQTLGQGPEFLTYFQNEAQLEKSRLLSDRFSAERPKGSFSTLEIQRTEQGDSAMYLCASSLGLQASGNTIYFGEGSWLTVV.

The rearrangement uses TRBV9 and TRBJ2-1; weak D call: TRBD1 (6 bases). The V gene's germline CDR1 is SGDLS and CDR2 YYNGEE. Trimming stripped 3 bases from V and 5 bases from J, with 18 bases between. The CDR3 has 16 residues. CDR3 nucleotide sequence: TGTGCCAGCAGCGCCATCCAGGTCGGGACAAACAATGAGCAGTTCTTC. Its translation is CASSAIQVGTNNEQFF.

The chain employs TRBV28 and TRBJ2-7, with D unclear. The CDR3 totals 11 residues. Germline V gives CDR1 MDHEN, CDR2 SYDVKM. V lost 8 bases, J lost 1 base, and 6 bases lay in between. CDR3 residues: CASATSYEQYF. The CDR3 bases are TGTGCCAGCGCGACTTCCTACGAGCAGTACTTC.

The V gene is TRBV5-1, the J gene TRBJ2-1, with TRBD1 matching over 7 bases. V shed 3 bases, J shed 4 bases, and the junction held 7 bases outside the gene matches. The CDR3 extends over 15 amino acids. The germline CDR1 and CDR2 sequences are SGHRS and YFSETQ. CDR3 residues: CASSSYRGTYNEQFF. As DNA, the CDR3 is TGCGCCAGCAGCTCCTACAGGGGAACTTACAATGAGCAGTTCTTC.

The chain employs TRBV30 and TRBJ2-1, with 11 bases aligning to TRBD2. Germline loops: CDR1 GTSNPN, CDR2 SVGIG (reference sequence). The CDR3 consists of 15 residues. The junction had 5 bases not matched to a gene; V was cut back by 3 bases and J by 4 bases. CDR3: CAWSLTSGAYNEQFF. The CDR3 region has the DNA TGTGCCTGGAGCCTGACTAGCGGGGCGTACAATGAGCAGTTCTTC. Full variable domain (outside the CDR3, taken from reference TRBV30 and TRBJ2-1): SQTIHQWPATLVQPVGSPLSLECTVEGTSNPNLYWYRQAAGRGLQLLFYSVGIGQISSEVPQNLSASRPQDRQFILSSKKLLLSDSGFYLCAWSLTSGAYNEQFFGPGTRLTVL.

The V and J genes are TRBV4-3 and TRBJ2-5; 7 bases fit TRBD1. Germline values: CDR1 LGHNA, CDR2 YSLEER. Trimming removed 4 bases from V and 1 base from J; junction bases left unmatched: 6. The CDR3 extends over 15 amino acids. The CDR3 here is CASSPGGQRQETQYF. In DNA form, the CDR3 reads TGCGCCAGCAGCCCAGGGGGACAGCGCCAAGAGACCCAGTACTTC.

V gene TRBV7-9 combines with J gene TRBJ2-7, with D possibly matching TRBD2 (6 bases). This CDR3 is built from 14 residues. V dropped 4 bases and J dropped 0 bases, with 10 bases sitting between them. CDR1 and CDR2 from the germline V gene are SEHNR and FQNEAQ (reference sequence). The CDR3 region is CASSYLGSSYEQYF. The CDR3 DNA sequence: TGTGCCAGCAGCTACCTCGGGAGCTCCTACGAGCAGTACTTC.

This sequence joins TRBV28 and TRBJ1-5, with D maybe TRBD1 (6 bases). The length of the CDR3 is 16 residues. V gave up 6 bases and J gave up 3 bases, with 18 bases separating them. Germline V gene lookup returns CDR1 MDHEN and CDR2 SYDVKM. The CDR3 DNA reads TGTGCCAGCAGCCTGAGATCGGGACACCTCAATCAGCCCCAGCATTTT. Protein: CASSLRSGHLNQPQHF. Supplemented by reference TRBV28 and TRBJ1-5, the full variable domain reads DVKVTQSSRYLVKRTGEKVFLECVQDMDHENMFWYRQDPGLGLRLIYFSYDVKMKEKGDIPEGYSVSREKKERFSLILESASTNQTSMYLCASSLRSGHLNQPQHFGDGTRLSIL.